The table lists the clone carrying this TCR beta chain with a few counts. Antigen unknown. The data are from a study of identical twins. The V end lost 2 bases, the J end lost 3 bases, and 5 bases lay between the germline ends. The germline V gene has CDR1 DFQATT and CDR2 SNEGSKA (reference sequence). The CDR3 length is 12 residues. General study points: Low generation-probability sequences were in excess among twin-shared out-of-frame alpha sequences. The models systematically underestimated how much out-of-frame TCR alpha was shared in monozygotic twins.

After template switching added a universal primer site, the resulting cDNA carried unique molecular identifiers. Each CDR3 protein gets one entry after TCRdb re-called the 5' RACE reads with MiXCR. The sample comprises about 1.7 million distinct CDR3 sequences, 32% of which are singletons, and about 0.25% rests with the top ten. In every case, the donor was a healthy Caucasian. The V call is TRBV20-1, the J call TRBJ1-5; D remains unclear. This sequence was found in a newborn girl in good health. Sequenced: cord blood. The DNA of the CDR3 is TGCAGTGCTAGACTACACAATCAGCCCCAGCATTTT. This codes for CSARLHNQPQHF.